The 9 T cell receptor beta chains presented below share a single source sample, sequenced in a study of blood T cell repertoires in COVID-19. The repertoire was sequenced with immunoSEQ multiplex PCR; TCRdb's copy has only in-frame clones and lacks some. The sample has approximately 430,000 clones, 70% to 90% seen once. The sample was peripheral blood. All receptors derive from a woman aged 25 to 39 with active or convalescent COVID-19.

V gene TRBV10-3 combines with J gene TRBJ1-1; no definite D call. Deletions cut 2 bases from V and 0 bases from J, with 13 bases between. This CDR3 spans 16 amino acids. CDR1 and CDR2 (germline): ENHRY, SYGVKD. CDR3 region: CAISEEGWEMNTEAFF. The CDR3 bases are TGTGCCATCAGTGAGGAGGGTTGGGAAATGAACACTGAAGCTTTCTTT.

The V gene is TRBV11-3, the J gene TRBJ2-1; D gene uncertain. Germline values: CDR1 SGHNT, CDR2 YENEEA. Trimming took off 5 bases at V and 8 bases at J, with 16 bases between the two ends. CDR3 length equals 14 residues. CDR3 in DNA: TGTGCCAGCAGCGCCCGCCTTAGTTCCGATGAGCAGTTCTTC. This codes for CASSARLSSDEQFF.

Only a few counts were recorded for this clone. This chain links TRBV19 with TRBJ1-5; D is uncertain. CDR1 LNHDA and CDR2 SQIVND come from the germline V gene (reference sequence). The V end lost 2 bases, the J end lost 4 bases, and 6 bases lay between the germline ends. CDR3 length equals 13 residues. This chain's CDR3 is CASSIKENQPQHF. CDR3 DNA sequence: TGTGCCAGTAGTATAAAGGAGAATCAGCCCCAGCATTTT.

V is TRBV4-2 and J is TRBJ2-7; 9 nucleotides align to TRBD2. Germline CDR1 and CDR2: LGHNA and YNFKEQ. The CDR3 is 14 residues long. V dropped 5 bases and J dropped 2; count of bases not matched to a gene: 4. As DNA, the CDR3 is TGTGCCAGCAGCTTCGGACTAGCGCCCTACGAGCAGTACTTC. Residues: CASSFGLAPYEQYF.

The V call is TRBV11-2, the J call TRBJ2-5; 10 bases align to TRBD2. Looked up from germline, CDR1 is SGHAT and CDR2 is FQNNGV. V trimming: 1 base; J trimming: 6 bases; junction bases outside the gene matches: 11. This CDR3 is built from 17 residues. The CDR3 region is CASSLVIGSSGGKTQYF. Here the CDR3 DNA reads TGTGCCAGCAGCTTAGTAATTGGTTCTAGCGGGGGTAAGACCCAGTACTTC.

The chain carries TRBV6-4 and TRBJ2-1; 11 bases match TRBD2. The CDR3 spans 16 residues. The V segment lost 1 base and the J segment 5 bases; nucleotides outside the gene matches: 4. The V gene's germline CDR1 is MRHNA and CDR2 SNTAGT. CDR3 DNA: TGTGCCAGCAGTGACTTCGGGACTAGCGGTCACAATGAGCAGTTCTTC. Translation gives CASSDFGTSGHNEQFF.

The chain carries TRBV6-2 or TRBV6-3 and TRBJ1-1; the match to TRBD1 covers 8 bases. Germline lookup yields CDR1 MNHEY and CDR2 SVGEGT. The CDR3 totals 14 residues. With V trimmed by 6 bases and J by 4 bases, 7 bases remained unmatched. CDR3: CASSSGQGATEAFF. CDR3 DNA: TGTGCCAGCAGCTCTGGACAGGGTGCCACTGAAGCTTTCTTT.

The V call is TRBV6-1, the J call TRBJ1-5; D is undetermined. The CDR3 contains 17 residues. Germline lookup yields CDR1 MNHNS and CDR2 SASEGT. Trimming took off 4 bases at V and 0 bases at J, with 16 bases between the two ends. CDR3 sequence: CASSATETRFSNQPQHF. CDR3 in DNA: TGTGCCAGCAGTGCAACTGAGACACGTTTTAGCAATCAGCCCCAGCATTTT.

The genes are TRBV10-3 and TRBJ2-7; 7 bases agree with TRBD1. The CDR3 length is 14 residues. The junction had 6 bases not matched to a gene; V was cut back by 7 bases and J by 0 bases. CDR1 is ENHRY and CDR2 is SYGVKD in the germline V gene. The chain's CDR3 is CAITTGALSYEQYF. The CDR3 bases are TGTGCCATCACTACAGGGGCCCTCTCCTACGAGCAGTACTTC.